The 25 T cell receptor beta chains presented below share a single source sample, sequenced in a study of cytomegalovirus exposure and HLA in healthy donors. PCR used 60 Vbeta primers and 13 Jbeta primers. Assay used: immunoSEQ multiplex PCR; TCRdb lists only in-frame clones, some missing. The sample has 200,000 or so clones, 80% to 85% seen once; the top ten hold over 0.65%. Material: PBMCs. Receptors originate from a boy younger than 10 in good health and CMV-seronegative.

The chain carries TRBV4-2 and TRBJ2-5; perhaps TRBD2 as D (6 bases). Germline V CDR1 and CDR2: LGHNA, YNFKEQ. The CDR3 totals 16 residues. V lost 1 base and J 7 bases, leaving 19 bases between the germline ends. This CDR3 reads CASSQGLASLPGTQYF. CDR3 bases: TGTGCCAGCAGCCAAGGTCTAGCGTCCCTCCCGGGGACCCAGTACTTC.

This clone has just one count. The genes are TRBV14 and TRBJ2-7; D is undetermined. Between the trimmed V and J ends, which lost 2 bases and 5 bases, there was a span of 4 bases. CDR1 and CDR2 (germline): SGHDN, FVKESK. The CDR3 spans 11 residues. The CDR3 nucleotides are TGTGCCAGCAGCCAATTCGACGAGCAGTACTTC. Translated: CASSQFDEQYF. The entire variable domain, with the rest obtained from reference TRBV14 and TRBJ2-7, is as follows: EAGVTQFPSHSVIEKGQTVTLRCDPISGHDNLYWYRRVMGKEIKFLLHFVKESKQDESGMPNNRFLAERTGGTYSTLKVQPAELEDSGVYFCASSQFDEQYFGPGTRLTVT.

The chain carries TRBV11-2 and TRBJ2-6; possible D gene TRBD1, 5 bases. The CDR3 length is 15 residues. V was pared by 3 bases and J by 3 bases, with 9 bases between. The germline V gene has CDR1 SGHAT and CDR2 FQNNGV. The CDR3: CASSFSRDGANVLTF. CDR3 DNA: TGTGCCAGCAGCTTCTCCAGGGATGGGGCCAACGTCCTGACTTTC.

The chain carries TRBV6-1 and TRBJ1-2; D gene unclear. In germline, CDR1 is MNHNS, CDR2 SASEGT. V lost 6 bases, J lost 2 bases, and 10 bases lay in between. The CDR3 length is 13 residues. CDR3 nucleotide sequence: TGTGCCAGCAGCCCCCAGTTAAACTATGGCTACACCTTC. Encoded protein: CASSPQLNYGYTF.

This clone was observed a few times. The V and J genes are TRBV4-1 and TRBJ1-2, with unresolved D. CDR1 and CDR2 from the germline V gene are MGHRA and YSYEKL. V shed 4 bases and J shed 0 bases, with 12 bases lying between them. This CDR3 has 15 amino acids. The CDR3 DNA reads TGCGCCAGCAGCCTAGCTATAGGAACTAACTATGGCTACACCTTC. This translates into CASSLAIGTNYGYTF.

V gene TRBV18 combines with J gene TRBJ1-5; no reliable D call. Germline lookup yields CDR1 KGHSH and CDR2 LQKENI. This CDR3 has 13 residues. Trimming stripped 3 bases from V and 7 bases from J, with 10 bases between. CDR3 residues: CASSPGSEQPQHF. DNA of the CDR3: TGTGCCAGCTCACCCGGGTCCGAACAGCCCCAGCATTTT.

This clone is a singleton in its sample. V is TRBV5-1 and J is TRBJ2-5, with D possibly matching TRBD2 (6 bases). Trimming pared 0 bases from V and 4 bases from J, leaving 19 bases between. The CDR3 is 17 amino acids. Germline-derived CDR1 and CDR2 are SGHRS and YFSETQ. CDR3 loop: CASSLGGGGVVGETQYF. The CDR3 coding sequence is TGCGCCAGCAGCTTGGGAGGCGGAGGGGTGGTTGGAGAGACCCAGTACTTC. The full variable domain, in which reference TRBV5-1 and TRBJ2-5 provide the parts outside the CDR3, is KAGVTQTPRYLIKTRGQQVTLSCSPISGHRSVSWYQQTPGQGLQFLFEYFSETQRNKGNFPGRFSGRQFSNSRSEMNVSTLELGDSALYLCASSLGGGGVVGETQYFGPGTRLLVL.

The chain uses TRBV7-9 and TRBJ1-1, with unresolved D. The CDR3 totals 14 residues. CDR1 SEHNR and CDR2 FQNEAQ come from the germline V gene (reference sequence). Trimming took 0 bases from V and 4 from J, leaving 9 bases between them. The CDR3 nucleotides are TGTGCCAGCAGCTTAGCGAGCCAGGCCACTGAAGCTTTCTTT. It yields the protein CASSLASQATEAFF.

The chain uses TRBV14 and TRBJ1-2, with TRBD1 identical over 11 bases. The CDR3 is 14 residues long. V lost 5 bases and J lost 7; bases outside the gene matches: 6. Germline CDR1 is SGHDN and CDR2 is FVKESK. The CDR3 DNA follows: TGTGCCAGCAGCACAGGACAGGGGGCTGGTGGCTACACCTTC. This sequence encodes CASSTGQGAGGYTF. The full variable domain, completed using reference TRBV14 and TRBJ1-2, is EAGVTQFPSHSVIEKGQTVTLRCDPISGHDNLYWYRRVMGKEIKFLLHFVKESKQDESGMPNNRFLAERTGGTYSTLKVQPAELEDSGVYFCASSTGQGAGGYTFGSGTRLTVV.

This clone showed up just once. V usage is TRBV7-2 and J usage is TRBJ2-3; 7 bases align to TRBD2. The CDR3 extends over 13 amino acids. J lost 5 bases, V lost 9 bases, and 8 bases had no gene match. CDR1 and CDR2 (germline): SGHTA, FQGNSA. The CDR3 spells CASEAGPKDTQYF. The DNA for the CDR3 is TGTGCCAGTGAAGCGGGGCCGAAAGATACGCAGTATTTT.

This sequence joins TRBV5-4 and TRBJ2-5, with TRBD2 matching 13 bases. Trimming removed 1 base from V and 4 bases from J; junction bases left unmatched: 1. The CDR3 totals 15 residues. Germline lookup yields CDR1 SGHNT and CDR2 YYREEE (reference sequence). CDR3 nucleotide sequence: TGTGCCAGCAGCTTGACTAGCGGGAGGGGAGAGACCCAGTACTTC. It translates to CASSLTSGRGETQYF.

Turning to this clone: One junction end does not reproduce the germline sequence, and a read error may be involved. The V gene is TRBV6-5, the J gene TRBJ1-2, with 7 bases identical to TRBD1. The CDR3 is 14 amino acids. CDR1 is MNHEY and CDR2 is SVGAGI in the germline V gene. CDR3 coding DNA: TGTGCCAGCAGTTACCAAGGGGGCAACTATGGCTACATCTTC. It codes for CASSYQGGNYGYIF.

The chain carries TRBV2 and TRBJ1-2, with TRBD1 matching 7 bases. The CDR3 extends over 14 amino acids. CDR1 and CDR2 from the germline V gene are SNHLY and FYNNEI. V trimming: 6 bases; J trimming: 5 bases; junction bases outside the gene matches: 9. The CDR3 coding sequence is TGTGCCAGCAGCCAAGGGGGCATTATTTATGGCTACACCTTC. This encodes CASSQGGIIYGYTF.

This chain joins TRBV7-2 and TRBJ2-7, with D hard to call. Germline CDR1 and CDR2: SGHTA and FQGNSA. The CDR3 runs to 15 residues. Trimming cost V 1 base and J 2 bases, with 12 bases left between them. DNA for the CDR3: TGTGCCAGCAGCTTAGGTCCAGAAACCACCTACGAGCAGTACTTC. This encodes CASSLGPETTYEQYF.

The chain combines TRBV6-1 with TRBJ2-1, with TRBD2 identical over 12 bases. V trimming: 6 bases; J trimming: 6 bases; junction bases outside the gene matches: 6. CDR3 length: 15 residues. The germline gives CDR1 MNHNS, CDR2 SASEGT. This CDR3 reads CASSELAGGSNEQFF. CDR3 coding DNA: TGTGCCAGCAGCGAACTAGCGGGAGGCTCCAATGAGCAGTTCTTC.

The rearrangement joins TRBV30 to TRBJ2-5, with a possible D match to TRBD2 (5 bases). From germline, CDR1 is GTSNPN and CDR2 SVGIG (reference sequence). This CDR3 is 13 amino acids long. V was cut by 4 bases and J by 2 bases, with 11 bases left in between. The CDR3: CAWTPAEQETQYF. CDR3 nucleotides: TGTGCCTGGACCCCAGCGGAACAAGAGACCCAGTACTTC.

The rearrangement joins TRBV27 to TRBJ2-7, with a tentative D call TRBD2 (6 bases). Germline V lookup: CDR1 MNHEY, CDR2 SMNVEV (reference sequence). V dropped 5 bases and J dropped 4 bases, with 18 bases sitting between them. The CDR3 has 15 amino acids. This chain's CDR3 is CASSPSGTLVYEQYF. The CDR3 DNA reads TGTGCCAGCAGTCCCTCCGGGACTCTCGTTTACGAGCAGTACTTC.

The chain is built from TRBV27 and TRBJ2-3; possible D gene TRBD1, 6 bases. Germline V CDR1 and CDR2: MNHEY, SMNVEV (reference sequence). The CDR3 is 14 residues long. Trimming took 8 bases from V and 6 from J, leaving 18 bases between them. CDR3 in DNA: TGTGCCAGCCGACAGGACCCCCGTCCGGATACGCAGTATTTT. Translated, it gives CASRQDPRPDTQYF.

The V call is TRBV6-1, the J call TRBJ1-3; 12 bases map to TRBD1. Germline assignment: CDR1 MNHNS and CDR2 SASEGT. CDR3 size: 16 residues. With 0 bases clipped from V and 4 bases from J, the junction kept 1 base outside the gene matches. CDR3 sequence: CASSEAGTGGGNTIYF. The CDR3 DNA is TGTGCCAGCAGTGAAGCCGGGACAGGGGGCGGAAACACCATATATTTT.

V gene TRBV6-6 combines with J gene TRBJ1-2, with 7 bases fitting TRBD1. With 6 bases clipped from V and 5 bases from J, the junction kept 9 bases outside the gene matches. Per the germline V gene, CDR1 is MNHNY and CDR2 is SVGAGI (reference sequence). The CDR3 runs to 14 residues. CDR3 loop: CASSYRTGNYGYTF. The CDR3 DNA is TGTGCCAGCAGCTACCGGACAGGCAATTATGGCTACACCTTC.

The chain uses TRBV6-1 and TRBJ1-1; TRBD1 is a possible D gene (5 bases). Between the trimmed V and J ends, which lost 8 bases and 7 bases, there was a span of 14 bases. Germline V gives CDR1 MNHNS, CDR2 SASEGT. The CDR3 extends over 12 amino acids. The chain's CDR3 is CASVVQASEAFF. For the CDR3, the DNA is TGTGCCAGCGTAGTACAGGCGAGTGAAGCTTTCTTT.

The chain couples TRBV19 to TRBJ1-5; 7 bases line up with TRBD1. Germline assignment: CDR1 LNHDA and CDR2 SQIVND (reference sequence). V lost 4 bases and J lost 2; bases outside the gene matches: 5. The CDR3 is made up of 15 amino acids. CDR3 amino acids: CASSTSGGRNQPQHF. CDR3 DNA sequence: TGTGCCAGTAGTACTTCAGGGGGACGCAATCAGCCCCAGCATTTT.

The chain carries TRBV27 and TRBJ2-2; TRBD1 agrees at 7 bases. The CDR3 sequence is 17 residues long. Trimming removed 4 bases from V and 2 bases from J; junction bases left unmatched: 10. Germline-derived CDR1 and CDR2 are MNHEY and SMNVEV (reference sequence). The CDR3 bases are TGTGCCAGCAGTTCCCTACTGAGGGGGCTCAACACCGGGGAGCTGTTTTTT. Amino acid sequence: CASSSLLRGLNTGELFF.

The chain couples TRBV11-2 to TRBJ2-7; 9 nucleotides agree with TRBD2. With V trimmed by 3 bases and J by 1 base, 4 bases remained unmatched. The CDR3 has 15 amino acids. CDR1 SGHAT and CDR2 FQNNGV come from the germline V gene. CDR3 region: CASSFSGRWSYEQYF. DNA for the CDR3: TGTGCCAGCAGCTTTAGCGGGAGATGGTCCTACGAGCAGTACTTC.

V usage is TRBV27 and J usage is TRBJ2-7; TRBD2 matches 14 bases. CDR3 length: 13 residues. Germline lookup yields CDR1 MNHEY and CDR2 SMNVEV (reference sequence). With V trimmed by 7 bases and J by 6 bases, 2 bases remained unmatched. The CDR3 sequence: CASMGLAGAEQYF. CDR3 sequence (DNA): TGTGCCAGCATGGGACTAGCGGGGGCCGAGCAGTACTTC.